The 23 T cell receptor beta chains in this list originate from one sample, sequenced in a study of CD8 T cells in Susac syndrome. Roughly 0.45 to 1 ug RNA was reverse transcribed with random hexamers. MiXCR was run by TCRdb on the immunoSEQ multiplex PCR reads, yielding one entry per CDR3 protein. This sample has fewer than 300,000 distinct CDR3 sequences, with 70% to 90% found just once. Sequences were obtained from CD8+ T cells from PBMCs. These receptors came from a human donor with multiple sclerosis.

J is TRBJ2-1 and V is TRBV29-1; D is uncertain. The CDR3 is 14 amino acids. The ends were cut back, 5 bases at V and 4 bases at J, with 15 bases in the middle. The germline V gene has CDR1 SQVTM and CDR2 ANQGSEA. The chain's CDR3 is CSVYRIELYNEQFF. For the CDR3, the DNA is TGCAGCGTTTATCGTATAGAGCTGTACAATGAGCAGTTCTTC.

This clonotype has only one observation. V and J are TRBV10-3 and TRBJ2-3, with a weak D call TRBD2 (6 bases). This CDR3 region has 18 residues. The germline V and J ends were trimmed by 3 bases and 2 bases, with 21 bases remaining between them. Germline V lookup: CDR1 ENHRY, CDR2 SYGVKD. As DNA, the CDR3 is TGTGCCATCAGTGAACCAAAGGGACTTAAGAAATCCACAGATACGCAGTATTTT. Protein: CAISEPKGLKKSTDTQYF.

This clonotype was seen a handful of times. In nucleotides, the CDR3 is TGTGCCAGCAGCCAAGAAGAGACAACCAGGACCCAGTACTTC. It is translated as CASSQEETTRTQYF. V and J are TRBV3-1 and TRBJ2-5; no definite D call. Between the trimmed V and J ends, which lost 0 bases and 7 bases, there was a span of 12 bases. Germline loops: CDR1 LGHDT, CDR2 YNNKEL (reference sequence). The CDR3 has 14 residues.

The chain recombines TRBV27 with TRBJ2-7; D may be TRBD1 (6 bases). The CDR3 length is 14 residues. The germline V and J ends were trimmed by 5 bases and 2 bases, with 13 bases remaining between them. CDR1 MNHEY and CDR2 SMNVEV come from the germline V gene (reference sequence). In DNA, the CDR3 is TGTGCCAGCAGTCTTACAGGGCAAACCTACGAGCAGTACTTC. Amino acids: CASSLTGQTYEQYF.

The J gene is TRBJ2-1, the V gene TRBV27, with 9 bases aligning to TRBD1. Germline V gives CDR1 MNHEY, CDR2 SMNVEV (reference sequence). Trimming cost V 5 bases and J 8 bases; bases outside gene matches: 7. The CDR3 covers 14 residues. CDR3 in amino acids: CASSPGTGLDEQFF. In nucleotides, the CDR3 is TGTGCCAGCAGTCCTGGGACAGGGCTCGATGAGCAGTTCTTC.

The chain links TRBV9 to TRBJ1-3; weak D call: TRBD1 (6 bases). CDR3 length equals 13 residues. CDR1 and CDR2 from the germline V gene are SGDLS and YYNGEE. V lost 5 bases and J 8 bases, leaving 14 bases between the germline ends. The CDR3 here is CASSLDREDTIYF. As DNA, the CDR3 is TGTGCCAGCAGTTTGGACAGAGAAGACACCATATATTTT. Combining the CDR3 with reference TRBV9 and TRBJ1-3 gives the whole variable domain DSGVTQTPKHLITATGQRVTLRCSPRSGDLSVYWYQQSLDQGLQFLIQYYNGEERAKGNILERFSAQQFPDLHSELNLSSLELGDSALYFCASSLDREDTIYFGEGSWLTVV.

The gene calls are TRBV7-3 and TRBJ2-2, with D possibly matching TRBD2 (6 bases). V gave up 8 bases and J gave up 1 base, with 14 bases separating them. Germline V CDR1 and CDR2: SGHTA, FQGTGA. CDR3 length: 15 residues. The CDR3 DNA is TGTGCCAGCTCTGGCCTTAGCGGGAACACCGGGGAGCTGTTTTTT. This gives the protein CASSGLSGNTGELFF.

The CDR3 DNA reads as TGTGCCAGCAGTATACTTACAGGGGGGACAAATGAGCAGTTCTTC. This sequence encodes CASSILTGGTNEQFF. This rearrangement joins TRBV27 to TRBJ2-1, with 8 bases aligning to TRBD1. CDR3 size: 15 residues. Germline CDR1 MNHEY, CDR2 SMNVEV (reference sequence). The V gene end was trimmed by 5 bases and the J gene end by 7 bases; junction bases not matched to a gene: 10.

The V and J genes are TRBV7-6 and TRBJ2-7; TRBD2 aligns across 9 bases. CDR3 length: 15 amino acids. The germline V gene encodes CDR1 SGHVS and CDR2 FNYEAQ. Unmatched junction bases numbered 5, after V lost 5 bases and J lost 0 bases. CDR3 sequence: CASSPRTSASYEQYF. In nucleotides, the CDR3 is TGTGCCAGCAGCCCCCGGACTAGCGCCTCCTACGAGCAGTACTTC.

The CDR3 protein is CASSPDGQETQYF. The CDR3 coding sequence is TGTGCCAGCAGTCCCGACGGACAAGAGACCCAGTACTTC. The rearrangement joins TRBV12-3 or TRBV12-4 to TRBJ2-5; no firm D call. V lost 5 bases and J lost 2, with 9 bases in between. CDR3 length equals 13 residues.

V gene TRBV5-1 combines with J gene TRBJ1-1; 8 nucleotides align to TRBD1. Trimming took 1 base from V and 5 from J; bases not matched to a gene: 4. CDR3 length equals 14 residues. Germline V lookup: CDR1 SGHRS, CDR2 YFSETQ. Here the CDR3 DNA reads TGCGCCAGCAGCTTGTTACAGGGGGAAACTGAAGCTTTCTTT. It codes for CASSLLQGETEAFF.

V and J are TRBV7-6 and TRBJ1-2; possibly TRBD1 for D (6 bases). The CDR3 contains 13 residues. With 1 base removed from V and 7 bases from J, the gap between germline ends came to 10 bases. The V gene's germline CDR1 is SGHVS and CDR2 FNYEAQ. The CDR3 protein is CASSLGGGFGYTF. CDR3 DNA sequence: TGTGCCAGCAGCTTAGGAGGGGGGTTTGGCTACACCTTC.

The V and J genes are TRBV5-1 and TRBJ2-2; 9 bases align to TRBD1. V shed 1 base and J 4 bases; nucleotides not matched to a gene: 14. The CDR3 sequence is 19 residues long. CDR1 is SGHRS, CDR2 YFSETQ, per germline. In DNA, the CDR3 is TGCGCCAGCAGCTTGTTCCCTGCAACGGGACAGGGAGTCACCGGGGAGCTGTTTTTT. It translates to CASSLFPATGQGVTGELFF.

The CDR3 spells CSARGRETYEQYF. The CDR3 DNA reads TGCAGTGCTAGAGGGCGGGAGACCTACGAGCAGTACTTC. This chain uses TRBV20-1 with TRBJ2-7, with 7 positions matching TRBD2. The V segment lost 1 base and the J segment 2 bases; nucleotides outside the gene matches: 2. The CDR3 spans 13 residues. Germline CDR1 is DFQATT and CDR2 is SNEGSKA (reference sequence).

Note on this clonotype: A read error may produce the germline difference seen at one junction end. This chain connects TRBV7-7 to TRBJ2-5; 7 nucleotides line up with TRBD1. CDR1 SSHAT and CDR2 FNYEAQ come from the germline V gene (reference sequence). The CDR3 is 16 residues long. CDR3 protein: CASSLALNRGRETQYF. In DNA, the CDR3 is TGTGCTAGCAGCTTAGCCTTGAACAGGGGACGGGAGACCCAGTACTTC.

The chain is built from TRBV9 and TRBJ1-1, with D possibly being TRBD1 (5 bases). Germline V gene sequence: CDR1 SGDLS, CDR2 YYNGEE. V lost 3 bases to trimming and J lost 1 base, with 16 bases between them. The CDR3 loop spans 16 amino acids. CDR3 nucleotides: TGTGCCAGCAGCGAATGGTTGAGGGGTGGGAACACTGAAGCTTTCTTT. Residues: CASSEWLRGGNTEAFF. Supplemented by reference TRBV9 and TRBJ1-1, the full variable domain reads DSGVTQTPKHLITATGQRVTLRCSPRSGDLSVYWYQQSLDQGLQFLIQYYNGEERAKGNILERFSAQQFPDLHSELNLSSLELGDSALYFCASSEWLRGGNTEAFFGQGTRLTVV.

The chain employs TRBV11-3 and TRBJ2-3; D remains unclear. The germline CDR1 and CDR2 sequences are SGHNT and YENEEA. The CDR3 totals 13 residues. V was clipped by 1 base and J by 2 bases, with 4 bases between them. CDR3 sequence: CASSLAFTDTQYF. The CDR3 DNA follows: TGTGCCAGCAGCTTAGCATTCACAGATACGCAGTATTTT.

The V and J genes are TRBV27 and TRBJ1-2, with 8 positions matching TRBD1. CDR3 length equals 14 residues. Trimming at V came to 6 bases and at J to 6 bases, leaving 9 bases not matched to a gene. Germline V gives CDR1 MNHEY, CDR2 SMNVEV (reference sequence). In nucleotides, the CDR3 is TGTGCCAGCAGGACAGGGGTCGGGGGGGATGGCTACACCTTC. Encoded protein: CASRTGVGGDGYTF.

This chain connects TRBV25-1 to TRBJ2-3, with D perhaps TRBD2 (6 bases). The CDR3 extends over 16 amino acids. Germline CDR1 reads MGHDK; CDR2 reads SYGVNS. Trimming left V 1 base short and J 2 bases short, with 13 bases between. The CDR3 loop is CASSEFKRADTDTQYF. CDR3 DNA sequence: TGTGCCAGCAGTGAATTTAAGCGGGCCGACACAGATACGCAGTATTTT.

J is TRBJ2-7 and V is TRBV5-1, with TRBD2 matching over 8 bases. This CDR3 has 16 residues. J lost 5 bases, V lost 3 bases, and 13 bases had no gene match. Germline assignment: CDR1 SGHRS and CDR2 YFSETQ. The CDR3 loop reads CASSSDPGLGLDEQYF. The CDR3 nucleotides read TGCGCCAGCAGCTCTGACCCGGGACTAGGTTTAGACGAGCAGTACTTC.

The chain has TRBV6-5 and TRBJ2-1; a possible D gene is TRBD1 (6 bases). From germline, CDR1 is MNHEY and CDR2 SVGAGI. V lost 5 bases and J 5 bases, leaving 25 bases between the germline ends. The CDR3 is 18 amino acids. CDR3 loop: CASSHPRQGRNTDNEQFF. In DNA, the CDR3 is TGTGCCAGCAGTCACCCTCGTCAGGGGAGAAACACCGACAATGAGCAGTTCTTC.

V usage is TRBV28 and J usage is TRBJ1-5; perhaps TRBD1 as D (5 bases). The CDR3 is 15 amino acids. Looked up from germline, CDR1 is MDHEN and CDR2 is SYDVKM. V was pared by 3 bases and J by 0 bases, with 9 bases between. In nucleotides, the CDR3 is TGTGCCAGCAGTTTTTTGACAGATAGCAATCAGCCCCAGCATTTT. Protein product: CASSFLTDSNQPQHF.

The chain employs TRBV6-2 or TRBV6-3 and TRBJ2-5; TRBD2 aligns across 7 bases. Trimming took 7 bases from V and 4 from J; bases not matched to a gene: 9. The CDR3 is 14 residues long. The germline V gene encodes CDR1 MNHEY and CDR2 SVGEGT. CDR3 residues: CASTHGGWVETQYF. The CDR3 DNA is TGTGCCAGCACCCACGGGGGGTGGGTAGAGACCCAGTACTTC.